This TCR beta chain was recorded in a study of CD8 T cells in Susac syndrome. It was with random hexamers that roughly 0.45 to 1 ug RNA was reverse transcribed. The authors amplified TCR beta CDR3 across 54 Vbeta and 13 Jbeta using immunoSEQ multiplex PCR. Via MiXCR, TCRdb re-called the immunoSEQ multiplex PCR reads, giving one row per CDR3 protein. The sample holds about 180,000 distinct CDR3 sequences, roughly 95% seen once. The authors carried out high-throughput sequencing of TCR beta. They applied it to CD8+ and CD4+ T cells obtained from blood. The CDR3 extends over 15 amino acids. Trimming stripped 3 bases from V and 3 bases from J, with 15 bases between. Per germline, CDR1 DFQATT and CDR2 SNEGSKA (reference sequence).

This rearrangement joins TRBV20-1 to TRBJ2-1; D not certain. The source is a human donor with multiple sclerosis. The sample was CD4+ T cells from PBMCs. The CDR3 region is CSARDLGIVYNEQFF. DNA of the CDR3: TGCAGTGCTAGGGATTTGGGTATTGTCTACAATGAGCAGTTCTTC.